The clone carrying this T cell receptor beta chain was counted at least ten times. The time point: newly diagnosed GD, antithyroid drugs for less than 3 months. PBMC RNA served as the TCR library source. Trimming removed 4 bases from V and 4 bases from J; junction bases left unmatched: 13. CDR1 is SGHVS and CDR2 is FNYEAQ in the germline V gene. This CDR3 is built from 18 residues. The data were obtained in a study of regulatory T cells in long-lasting Graves disease. Relying on iRepertoire HTBI primers and Arm-PCR of CDR3 regions, the team built TCR beta libraries. TCRdb called the multiplex PCR reads again in MiXCR, with one record for every CDR3 protein. The table lists a few hundred thousand distinct CDR3 sequences, 12% of them singletons. The sample was also reused in another study, on T cells in Graves' hyperthyroidism and ophthalmopathy.

Sample: peripheral blood mononuclear cells (PBMCs), taken at new diagnosis, from a patient treated with antithyroid drugs. This TCR came from a woman younger than 30 with Graves disease. The chain combines TRBV7-6 with TRBJ2-1; TRBD2 matches at 10 bases. The chain's CDR3 is CASSSGTLAGGSYNEQFF. The DNA of the CDR3 is TGTGCCAGCAGCTCGGGTACCTTAGCGGGAGGATCTTACAATGAGCAGTTCTTC.